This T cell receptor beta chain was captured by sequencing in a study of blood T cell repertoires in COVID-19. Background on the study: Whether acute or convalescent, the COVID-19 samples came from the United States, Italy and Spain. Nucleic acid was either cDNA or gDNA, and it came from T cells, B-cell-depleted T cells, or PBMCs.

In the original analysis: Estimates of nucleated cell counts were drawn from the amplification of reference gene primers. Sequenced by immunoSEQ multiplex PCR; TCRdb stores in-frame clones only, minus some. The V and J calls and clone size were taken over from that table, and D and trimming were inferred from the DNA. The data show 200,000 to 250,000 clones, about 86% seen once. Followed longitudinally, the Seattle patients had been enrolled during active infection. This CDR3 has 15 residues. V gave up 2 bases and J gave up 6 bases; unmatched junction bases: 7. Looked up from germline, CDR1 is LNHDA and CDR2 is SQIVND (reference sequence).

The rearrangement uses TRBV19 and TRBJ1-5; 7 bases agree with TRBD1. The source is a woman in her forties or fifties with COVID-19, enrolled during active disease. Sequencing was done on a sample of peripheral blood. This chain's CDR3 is CASSIRQGRGQPQHF. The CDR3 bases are TGTGCCAGTAGTATAAGACAGGGAAGAGGTCAGCCCCAGCATTTT.